This T cell receptor beta chain came from a study of T cells after yellow fever vaccination. Study as a whole: Low-cell-number fractions were prepared with SMART-Seq v4 Ultra Low Input. Study outcomes and limitations: Few clonotypes appeared in both CD4 and CD8 compartments. The study found a weaker secondary response that peaked faster, day 5 versus 15.

Comment on this clonotype: Its antigen is unknown.

The germline V gene has CDR1 DFQATT and CDR2 SNEGSKA (reference sequence). The V gene end was trimmed by 5 bases and the J gene end by 4 bases; junction bases not matched to a gene: 8. The CDR3 covers 16 residues. Conversion of TCR transcripts into cDNA relied on 5'RACE template switching, which added a universal primer site and UMIs. MiXCR, run by TCRdb on the 5' RACE reads, gives a single entry per CDR3 protein. The profile shows hundreds of thousands of distinct CDR3 sequences, approximately 13% of them singletons. V gene TRBV20-1 combines with J gene TRBJ2-1, with 13 bases fitting TRBD2. Sample: PBMCs, taken on the day of the yellow fever booster vaccination. The clonotype was recovered from a man aged 30 to 45 who received the YFV17D yellow fever vaccine. The CDR3 DNA is TGCAGTGCTTCCCGGACTAGCGGGAGACCTTACAATGAGCAGTTCTTC. It encodes CSASRTSGRPYNEQFF.